The sequence of this TCR beta chain was determined in a study of cytomegalovirus exposure and HLA in healthy donors. CDR1 is MNHEY and CDR2 is SMNVEV in the germline V gene (reference sequence). The V and J ends lost 1 base and 0 bases respectively, with 13 bases between them. The CDR3 extends over 18 amino acids. Details on this clone: No antigen is known for it.

Researchers ran the PCR with 60 Vbeta and 13 Jbeta primers. Methods used by the authors: A follow-up analysis tallied about 80 million unique TCR beta chains, roughly 11 million shared. Sequencing used immunoSEQ multiplex PCR; TCRdb keeps in-frame clones, though not all of them. The D gene and trimming were derived from the DNA, and the V and J assignments and clone size from that table. The table shows 150,000 or so clones, with about four fifths occurring only once. Points from the study as a whole: Researchers counted roughly 160 TCR beta chains as cytomegalovirus-associated. In vitro work confirmed that a few CMV-associated chains recognize CMV antigens.

The receptor comes from a man under 40 in good health and CMV-seropositive. V usage is TRBV27 and J usage is TRBJ2-6, with TRBD2 as a possible D gene (6 bases). The specimen was PBMCs. The DNA of the CDR3 is TGTGCCAGCAGTTTATGGTCGGGACTGGCCTCTGGGGCCAACGTCCTGACTTTC. Its protein product is CASSLWSGLASGANVLTF.